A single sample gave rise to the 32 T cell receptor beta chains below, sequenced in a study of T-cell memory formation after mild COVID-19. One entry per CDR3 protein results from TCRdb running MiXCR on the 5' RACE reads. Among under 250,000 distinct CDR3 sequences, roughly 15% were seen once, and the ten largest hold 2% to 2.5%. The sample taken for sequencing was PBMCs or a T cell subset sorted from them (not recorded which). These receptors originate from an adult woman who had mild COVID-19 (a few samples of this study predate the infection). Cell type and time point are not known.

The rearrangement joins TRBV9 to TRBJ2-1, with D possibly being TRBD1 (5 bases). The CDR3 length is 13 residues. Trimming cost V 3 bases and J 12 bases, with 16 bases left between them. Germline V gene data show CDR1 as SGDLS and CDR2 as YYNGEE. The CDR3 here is CASSAPGAPGQFF. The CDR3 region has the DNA TGTGCCAGCAGCGCACCTGGGGCCCCAGGGCAGTTCTTC.

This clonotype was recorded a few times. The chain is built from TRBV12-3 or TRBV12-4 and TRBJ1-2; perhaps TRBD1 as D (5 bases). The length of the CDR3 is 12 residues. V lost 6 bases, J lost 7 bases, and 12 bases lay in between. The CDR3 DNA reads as TGTGCCAGCAGCCCGATCGGGGGTGGCTACACCTTC. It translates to CASSPIGGGYTF.

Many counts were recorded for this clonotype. The CDR3 sequence is CASSLAMIPGNEQFF. The DNA of the CDR3 is TGCGCCAGCAGCCTAGCGATGATACCGGGCAATGAGCAGTTCTTC. The chain combines TRBV5-1 with TRBJ2-1, with a tentative D call TRBD2 (6 bases). The germline gives CDR1 SGHRS, CDR2 YFSETQ. The CDR3 covers 15 residues. V was shortened by 4 bases and J by 6 bases, with 17 bases between the two germline ends. Variable domain in full (rest from reference TRBV5-1 and TRBJ2-1): KAGVTQTPRYLIKTRGQQVTLSCSPISGHRSVSWYQQTPGQGLQFLFEYFSETQRNKGNFPGRFSGRQFSNSRSEMNVSTLELGDSALYLCASSLAMIPGNEQFFGPGTRLTVL.

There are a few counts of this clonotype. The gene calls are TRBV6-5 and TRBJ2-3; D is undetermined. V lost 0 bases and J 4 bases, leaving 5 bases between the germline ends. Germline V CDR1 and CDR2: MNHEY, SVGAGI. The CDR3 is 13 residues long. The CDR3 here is CASSYSNADTQYF. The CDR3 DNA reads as TGTGCCAGCAGTTACTCGAATGCAGATACGCAGTATTTT.

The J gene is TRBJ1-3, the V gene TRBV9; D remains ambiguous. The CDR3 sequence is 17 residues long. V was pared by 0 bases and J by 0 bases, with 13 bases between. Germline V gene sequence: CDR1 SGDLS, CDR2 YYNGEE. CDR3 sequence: CASSVGVGLSSGNTIYF. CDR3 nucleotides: TGTGCCAGCAGCGTAGGTGTAGGTCTAAGCTCTGGAAACACCATATATTTT.

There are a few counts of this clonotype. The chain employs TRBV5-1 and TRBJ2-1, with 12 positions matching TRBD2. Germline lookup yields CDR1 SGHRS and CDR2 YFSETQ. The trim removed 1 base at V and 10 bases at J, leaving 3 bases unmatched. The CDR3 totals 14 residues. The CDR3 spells CASSLSTSGREQFF. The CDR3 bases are TGCGCCAGCAGCTTGTCTACTAGCGGGAGGGAGCAGTTCTTC. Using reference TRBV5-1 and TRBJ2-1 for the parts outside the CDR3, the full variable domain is KAGVTQTPRYLIKTRGQQVTLSCSPISGHRSVSWYQQTPGQGLQFLFEYFSETQRNKGNFPGRFSGRQFSNSRSEMNVSTLELGDSALYLCASSLSTSGREQFFGPGTRLTVL.

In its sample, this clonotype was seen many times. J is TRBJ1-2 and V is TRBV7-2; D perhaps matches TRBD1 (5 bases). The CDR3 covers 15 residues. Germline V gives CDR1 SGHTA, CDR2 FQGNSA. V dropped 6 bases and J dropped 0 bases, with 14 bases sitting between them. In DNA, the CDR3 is TGTGCCAGCAGGTCTCGGGCAGGGCCTAACTATGGCTACACCTTC. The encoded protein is CASRSRAGPNYGYTF.

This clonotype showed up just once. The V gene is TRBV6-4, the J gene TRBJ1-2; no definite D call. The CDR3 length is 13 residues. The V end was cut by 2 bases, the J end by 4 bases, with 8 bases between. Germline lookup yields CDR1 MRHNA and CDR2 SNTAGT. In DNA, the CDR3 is TGTGCCAGCAGTGACGGCGGATTCTATGGCTACACCTTC. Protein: CASSDGGFYGYTF.

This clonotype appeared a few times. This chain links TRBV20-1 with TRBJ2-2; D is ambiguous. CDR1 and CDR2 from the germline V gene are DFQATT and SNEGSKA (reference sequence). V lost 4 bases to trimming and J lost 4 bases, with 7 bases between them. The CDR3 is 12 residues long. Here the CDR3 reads CSANIFTGELFF. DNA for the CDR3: TGCAGTGCTAACATCTTCACCGGGGAGCTGTTTTTT.

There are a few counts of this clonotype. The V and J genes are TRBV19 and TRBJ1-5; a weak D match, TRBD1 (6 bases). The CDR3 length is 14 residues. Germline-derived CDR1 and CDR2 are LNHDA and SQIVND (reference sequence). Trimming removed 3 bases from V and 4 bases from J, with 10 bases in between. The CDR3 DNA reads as TGTGCCAGTAGTATCCGGGACACAAATCAGCCCCAGCATTTT. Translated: CASSIRDTNQPQHF.

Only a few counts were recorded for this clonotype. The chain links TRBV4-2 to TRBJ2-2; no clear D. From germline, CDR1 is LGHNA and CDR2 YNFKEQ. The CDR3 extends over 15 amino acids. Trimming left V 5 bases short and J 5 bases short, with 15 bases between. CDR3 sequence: CASSTGPPSTGELFF. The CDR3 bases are TGTGCCAGCAGCACCGGACCCCCATCGACCGGGGAGCTGTTTTTT.

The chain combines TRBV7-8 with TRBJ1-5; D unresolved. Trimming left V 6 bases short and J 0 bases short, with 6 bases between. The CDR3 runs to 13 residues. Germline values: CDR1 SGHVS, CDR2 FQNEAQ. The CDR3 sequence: CASRFSSNQPQHF. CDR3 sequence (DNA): TGTGCCAGCAGGTTTAGTAGCAATCAGCCCCAGCATTTT.

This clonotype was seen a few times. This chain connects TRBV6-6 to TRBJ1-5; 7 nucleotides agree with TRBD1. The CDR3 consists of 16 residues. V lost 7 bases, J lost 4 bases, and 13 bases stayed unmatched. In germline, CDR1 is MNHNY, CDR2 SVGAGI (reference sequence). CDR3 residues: CASTDGGGPYNQPQHF. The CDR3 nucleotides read TGTGCCAGCACCGACGGAGGGGGCCCTTATAATCAGCCCCAGCATTTT.

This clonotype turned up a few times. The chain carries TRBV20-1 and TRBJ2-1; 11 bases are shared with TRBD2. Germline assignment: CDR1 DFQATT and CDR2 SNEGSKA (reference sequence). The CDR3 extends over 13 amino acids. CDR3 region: CSVSGRAHNEQFF. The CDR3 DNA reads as TGCAGCGTTAGCGGGAGGGCCCACAATGAGCAGTTCTTC.

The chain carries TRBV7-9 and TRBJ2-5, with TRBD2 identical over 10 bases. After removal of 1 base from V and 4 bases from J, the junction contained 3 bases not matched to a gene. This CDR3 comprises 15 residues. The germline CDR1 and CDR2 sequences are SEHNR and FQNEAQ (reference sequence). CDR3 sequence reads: CASSLGRTSGETQYF. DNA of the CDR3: TGTGCCAGCAGCTTAGGTCGGACTAGCGGAGAGACCCAGTACTTC.

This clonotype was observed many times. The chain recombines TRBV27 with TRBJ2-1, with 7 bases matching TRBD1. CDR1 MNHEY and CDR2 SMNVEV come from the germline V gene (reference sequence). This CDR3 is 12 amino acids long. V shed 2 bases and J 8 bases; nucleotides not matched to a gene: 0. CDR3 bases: TGTGCCAGCAGTTTAACAGGGGATGAGCAGTTCTTC. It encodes CASSLTGDEQFF.

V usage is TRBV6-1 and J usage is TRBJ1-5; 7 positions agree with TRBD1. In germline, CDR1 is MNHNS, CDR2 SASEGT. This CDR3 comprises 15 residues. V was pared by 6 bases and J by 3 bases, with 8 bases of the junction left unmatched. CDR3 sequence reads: CASSLSGGDNQPQHF. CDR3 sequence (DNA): TGTGCCAGCAGCCTATCAGGGGGGGACAATCAGCCCCAGCATTTT.

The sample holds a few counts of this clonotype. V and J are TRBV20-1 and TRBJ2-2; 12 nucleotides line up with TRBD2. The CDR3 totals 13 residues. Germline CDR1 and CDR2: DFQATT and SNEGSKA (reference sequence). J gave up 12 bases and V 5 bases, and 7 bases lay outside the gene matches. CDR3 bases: TGCAGTGCTCGTCTAGCGGGGGGGCCGCAGCTGTTTTTT. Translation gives CSARLAGGPQLFF.

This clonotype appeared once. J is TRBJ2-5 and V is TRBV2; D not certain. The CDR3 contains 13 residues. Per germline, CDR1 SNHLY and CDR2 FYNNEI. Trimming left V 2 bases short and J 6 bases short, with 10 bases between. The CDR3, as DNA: TGTGCCAGCAGTGAATGGGGTTTGAAGACCCAGTACTTC. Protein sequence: CASSEWGLKTQYF.

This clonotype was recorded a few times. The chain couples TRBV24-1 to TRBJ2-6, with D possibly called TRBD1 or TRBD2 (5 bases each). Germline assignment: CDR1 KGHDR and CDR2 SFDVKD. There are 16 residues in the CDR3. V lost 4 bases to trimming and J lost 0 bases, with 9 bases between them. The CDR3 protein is CATSEQGRSGANVLTF. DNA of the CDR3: TGTGCCACCAGTGAGCAGGGACGCTCTGGGGCCAACGTCCTGACTTTC.

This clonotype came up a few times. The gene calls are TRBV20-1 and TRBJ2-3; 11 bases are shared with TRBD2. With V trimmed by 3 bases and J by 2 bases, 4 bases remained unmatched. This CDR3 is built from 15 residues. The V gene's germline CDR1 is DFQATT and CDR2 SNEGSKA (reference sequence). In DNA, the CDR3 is TGCAGTGCTAGTCCGACTAGCGGGGTCACAGATACGCAGTATTTT. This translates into CSASPTSGVTDTQYF.

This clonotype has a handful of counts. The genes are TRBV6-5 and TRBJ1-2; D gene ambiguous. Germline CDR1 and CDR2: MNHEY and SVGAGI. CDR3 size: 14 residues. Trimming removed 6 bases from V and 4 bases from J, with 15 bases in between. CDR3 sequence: CASRLTRGSYGYTF. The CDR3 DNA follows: TGTGCCAGCAGATTGACCAGAGGTTCCTATGGCTACACCTTC.

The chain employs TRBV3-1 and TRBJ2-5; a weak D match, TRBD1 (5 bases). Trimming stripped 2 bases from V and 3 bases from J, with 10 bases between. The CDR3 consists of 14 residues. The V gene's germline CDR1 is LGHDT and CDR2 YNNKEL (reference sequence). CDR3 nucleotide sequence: TGTGCCAGCAGCCAACAGGGTTGGAAAGAGACCCAGTACTTC. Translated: CASSQQGWKETQYF.

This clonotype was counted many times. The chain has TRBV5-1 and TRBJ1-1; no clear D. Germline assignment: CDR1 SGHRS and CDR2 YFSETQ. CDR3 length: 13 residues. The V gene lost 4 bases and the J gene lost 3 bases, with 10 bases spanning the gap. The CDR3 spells CASSNHRDTEAFF. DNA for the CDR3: TGCGCCAGCAGCAATCACAGAGACACTGAAGCTTTCTTT.

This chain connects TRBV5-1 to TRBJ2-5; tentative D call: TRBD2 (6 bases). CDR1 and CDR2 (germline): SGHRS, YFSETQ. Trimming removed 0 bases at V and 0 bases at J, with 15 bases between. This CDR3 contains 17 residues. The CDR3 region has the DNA TGCGCCAGCAGCTTGGTTACCGGGGGTATGGACCAAGAGACCCAGTACTTC. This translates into CASSLVTGGMDQETQYF. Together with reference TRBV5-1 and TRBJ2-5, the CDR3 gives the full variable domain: KAGVTQTPRYLIKTRGQQVTLSCSPISGHRSVSWYQQTPGQGLQFLFEYFSETQRNKGNFPGRFSGRQFSNSRSEMNVSTLELGDSALYLCASSLVTGGMDQETQYFGPGTRLLVL.

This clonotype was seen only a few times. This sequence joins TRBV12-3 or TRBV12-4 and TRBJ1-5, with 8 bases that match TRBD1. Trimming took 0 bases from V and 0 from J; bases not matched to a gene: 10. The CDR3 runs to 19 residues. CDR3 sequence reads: CASSLASRAGGLSNQPQHF. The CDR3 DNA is TGTGCCAGCAGTTTAGCCTCTAGGGCAGGGGGCCTTAGCAATCAGCCCCAGCATTTT.

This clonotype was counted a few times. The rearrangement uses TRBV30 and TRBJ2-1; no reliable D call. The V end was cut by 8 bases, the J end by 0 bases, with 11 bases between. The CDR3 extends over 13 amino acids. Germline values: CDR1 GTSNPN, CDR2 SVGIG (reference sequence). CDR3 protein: CATTPSSYNEQFF. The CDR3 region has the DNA TGTGCCACGACTCCGAGCTCCTACAATGAGCAGTTCTTC.

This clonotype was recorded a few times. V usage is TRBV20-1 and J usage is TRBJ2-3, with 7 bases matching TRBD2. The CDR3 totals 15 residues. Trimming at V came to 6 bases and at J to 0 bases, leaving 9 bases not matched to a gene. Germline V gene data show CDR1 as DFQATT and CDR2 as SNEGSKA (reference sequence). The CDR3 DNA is TGCAGTGCAGACAGCGGGACTGGTAGCACAGATACGCAGTATTTT. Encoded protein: CSADSGTGSTDTQYF.

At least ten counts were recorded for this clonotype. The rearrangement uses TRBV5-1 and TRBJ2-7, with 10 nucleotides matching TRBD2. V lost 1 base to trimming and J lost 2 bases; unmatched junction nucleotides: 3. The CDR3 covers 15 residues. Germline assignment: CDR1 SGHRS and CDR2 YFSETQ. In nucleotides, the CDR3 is TGCGCCAGCAGCTTGTCTAGCGGGAGACCCTACGAGCAGTACTTC. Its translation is CASSLSSGRPYEQYF. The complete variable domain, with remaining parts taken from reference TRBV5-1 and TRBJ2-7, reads KAGVTQTPRYLIKTRGQQVTLSCSPISGHRSVSWYQQTPGQGLQFLFEYFSETQRNKGNFPGRFSGRQFSNSRSEMNVSTLELGDSALYLCASSLSSGRPYEQYFGPGTRLTVT.

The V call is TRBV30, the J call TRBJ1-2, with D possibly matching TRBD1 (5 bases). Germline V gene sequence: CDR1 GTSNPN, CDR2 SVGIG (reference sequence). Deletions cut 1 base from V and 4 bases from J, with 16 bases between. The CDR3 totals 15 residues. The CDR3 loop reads CAWSAPGLRGYGYTF. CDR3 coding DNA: TGTGCCTGGAGTGCGCCGGGGCTCCGGGGCTATGGCTACACCTTC.

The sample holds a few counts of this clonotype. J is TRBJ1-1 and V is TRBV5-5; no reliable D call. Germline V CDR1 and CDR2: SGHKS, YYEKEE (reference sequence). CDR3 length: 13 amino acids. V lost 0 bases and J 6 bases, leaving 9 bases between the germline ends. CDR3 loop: CASSLAGSPEAFF. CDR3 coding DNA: TGTGCCAGCAGCTTGGCGGGGTCCCCTGAAGCTTTCTTT.

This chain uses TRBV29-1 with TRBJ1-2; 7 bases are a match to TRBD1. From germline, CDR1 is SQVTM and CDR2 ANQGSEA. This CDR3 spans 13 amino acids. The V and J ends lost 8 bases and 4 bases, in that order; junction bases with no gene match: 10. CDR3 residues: CSRVGTDPYGYTF. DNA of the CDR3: TGCAGCCGTGTGGGGACAGACCCCTATGGCTACACCTTC. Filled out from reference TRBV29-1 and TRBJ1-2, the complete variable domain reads SAVISQKPSRDICQRGTSLTIQCQVDSQVTMMFWYRQQPGQSLTLIATANQGSEATYESGFVIDKFPISRPNLTFSTLTVSNMSPEDSSIYLCSRVGTDPYGYTFGSGTRLTVV.